The clone carrying this T cell receptor beta chain was detected a few times. This sample was included in a study of CD8 T cells in Susac syndrome. CD8+ and CD4+ T cells taken from blood had their TCR beta sequenced. Trimming at V came to 1 base and at J to 7 bases, leaving 5 bases not matched to a gene. The germline V gene encodes CDR1 GTSNPN and CDR2 SVGIG (reference sequence). This CDR3 is built from 13 residues. Reverse transcription used roughly 0.45 to 1 ug RNA and random hexamers. TCRdb redid the calling of the immunoSEQ multiplex PCR reads with MiXCR, one entry per CDR3 protein. This sample has hundreds of thousands of distinct CDR3 sequences, with around 83% found just once.

The chain couples TRBV30 to TRBJ2-7; 9 positions match TRBD2. The clonotype was recovered from a human donor with multiple sclerosis. The sequencing input was CD8+ T cells from PBMCs. CDR3 coding DNA: TGTGCCTGGAGTGCGCTAGCGGGATATGAGCAGTACTTC. This sequence encodes CAWSALAGYEQYF.